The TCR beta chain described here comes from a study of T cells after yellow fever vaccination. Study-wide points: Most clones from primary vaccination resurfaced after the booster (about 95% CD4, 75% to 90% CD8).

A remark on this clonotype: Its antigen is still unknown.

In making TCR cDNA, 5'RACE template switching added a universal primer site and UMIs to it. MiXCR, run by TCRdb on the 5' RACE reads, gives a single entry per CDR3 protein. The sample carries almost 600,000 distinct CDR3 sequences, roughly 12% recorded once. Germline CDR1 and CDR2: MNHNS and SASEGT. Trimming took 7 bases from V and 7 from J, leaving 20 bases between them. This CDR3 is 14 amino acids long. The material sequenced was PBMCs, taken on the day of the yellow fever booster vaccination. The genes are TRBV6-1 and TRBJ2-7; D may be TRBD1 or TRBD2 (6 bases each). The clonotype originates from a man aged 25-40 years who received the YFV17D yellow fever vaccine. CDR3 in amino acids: CASTTRGSGGEQYF. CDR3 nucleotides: TGTGCCAGCACGACTAGGGGGTCGGGCGGGGAGCAGTACTTC.